What follows is one T cell receptor (beta chain) and its context. This specimen belongs to a study of shared clonotypes between healthy human individuals. Study details: Each donor's CD8 memory used one plate, CD8 naive two, each CD4 subset three.

There were only Caucasian adults among the donors, and all lived in Nashville, Tennessee. The V and J ends lost 3 bases and 5 bases respectively, with 11 bases between them. The germline V gene has CDR1 KGHSH and CDR2 LQKENI. This CDR3 comprises 14 residues. The run depth of the assay was deep. The table came from immunoSEQ multiplex PCR; TCRdb's copy has only in-frame clones and leaves some out. The data hold some 580,000 clones, with more than 95% observed a single time. This clonotype was obtained from a woman in her twenties or thirties in good health. Sequencing input: naive CD4+ T cells sorted from blood. As to subset: CD45RA+ positively selected. The rearrangement links TRBV18 to TRBJ1-5, with D possibly being TRBD1 (5 bases). The CDR3 DNA sequence: TGTGCCAGCTCACCCGGGGCGGTAGATCAGCCCCAGCATTTT. This codes for CASSPGAVDQPQHF.